This T cell receptor (beta chain) stems from a study of blood T cells in healthy people across ages. It was with a sample-barcoded 5' primer and a J-beta primer mix that a second PCR of about 6 to 12 cycles was run. MiXCR, applied by TCRdb to the 5' RACE reads, yields one record per CDR3 protein. The sample has 1.5 million to 2 million distinct CDR3 sequences; roughly 49% are singletons. Germline V gene data show CDR1 as DFQATT and CDR2 as SNEGSKA (reference sequence). This CDR3 comprises 14 residues. To note about this clonotype: Antigen unknown.

General observations from the study: No conclusive comparison of naive versus antigen-experienced cells was possible with unsorted PBMCs. Versus aged donors, long-lived donors had higher diversity and more naive CD4+ cells.

This TCR derives from a woman aged 40 to 50 in good health. The rearrangement uses TRBV20-1 and TRBJ2-7, with 13 bases matching TRBD2. The J call may be incorrect, as the DNA end agrees better with TRBJ2-5. Sequencing input: blood. Written as DNA, the CDR3 is TGCAGTGCTGAACTAGCGGGGGGGCCGGAGACCCAGTACTTC. It specifies CSAELAGGPETQYF.